What follows describes a single T cell receptor (beta chain). An end of the junction does not agree with germline; a read error may underlie this. The entry originates in a study of blood T cell repertoires in COVID-19. Study at large: Samples came from the United States, Italy and Spain, spanning acute and convalescent COVID-19.

Authors' analysis steps: It was from reference gene primer amplification that nucleated cell counts were estimated. Here immunoSEQ multiplex PCR was the method, and the copy in TCRdb shows in-frame clones only, minus some. That table furnishes V, J and clone size, whereas the DNA furnished D and trimming. The sample shows some 96,000 clones, about nine tenths of them seen only once. CDR1 is SGHDN and CDR2 is FVKESK in the germline V gene. The CDR3 runs 18 residues. This chain joins TRBV14 and TRBJ2-7; 10 bases are shared with TRBD2. The sequence derives from a man in his 60s with acute or convalescent COVID-19. The sequenced material came from peripheral blood. In DNA, the CDR3 is TGTGCCAGCAGCCGTCTCGGGCTAGCGGGGGTTGGATCTACGGGCATGGACTTC. The encoded protein is CASSRLGLAGVGSTGMDF.